This T cell receptor beta chain stems from a study of blood T cells in healthy people across ages. CDR1 and CDR2 from the germline V gene are SGHRS and YFSETQ. This CDR3 is built from 16 residues. V was pared by 4 bases and J by 2 bases, with 8 bases of the junction left unmatched. A minimum of 7 million PBMCs was isolated per sample. The second PCR ran roughly 7 to 12 cycles with a sample-barcoded 5' primer and J-beta primers. Through a template-switch adaptor with 12 random nucleotides, each cDNA molecule received a tag. TCRdb ran MiXCR on the 5' RACE reads and lists one entry per CDR3 protein. In the table there are about 1.5 million distinct CDR3 sequences, less than 45% of which are singletons.

The chain joins TRBV5-1 to TRBJ2-7; 11 nucleotides agree with TRBD1. Sample: blood. The clonotype was recovered from a woman between 18 and 30 years old in good health. This CDR3 is CASSPGQGAKAYEQYF. The CDR3 DNA reads TGCGCCAGCAGCCCAGGACAGGGGGCGAAAGCCTACGAGCAGTACTTC.